These 25 T cell receptor beta chains came from one sample sequenced in a study of T-cell memory formation after mild COVID-19. MiXCR, run by TCRdb on the 5' RACE reads, gives a single entry per CDR3 protein. The table lists 470,000 or so distinct CDR3 sequences, around 25% of them singletons. The source material was PBMCs or a T cell subset sorted from them (not recorded which). Receptors were obtained from an adult woman who had mild COVID-19 (a few samples of this study predate the infection). Cell type and time point are not known.

This clonotype was seen only a few times. The rearrangement joins TRBV6-5 to TRBJ2-7; 9 bases match TRBD2. The germline V gene has CDR1 MNHEY and CDR2 SVGAGI. V gave up 2 bases and J gave up 0 bases; unmatched junction bases: 2. The length of the CDR3 is 15 residues. The CDR3 DNA sequence: TGTGCCAGCAGTTACGCTAGCGGGGTCTCCTACGAGCAGTACTTC. Translated, it gives CASSYASGVSYEQYF.

This clonotype was observed at least ten times. The chain employs TRBV5-1 and TRBJ2-5; 10 bases are a match to TRBD2. Germline V gene lookup returns CDR1 SGHRS and CDR2 YFSETQ. The V gene end was trimmed by 3 bases and the J gene end by 4 bases; junction bases not matched to a gene: 6. CDR3 length equals 15 residues. CDR3 coding DNA: TGCGCCAGCAGCTCCAAGCGGGGGGGACGAGAGACCCAGTACTTC. Translation gives CASSSKRGGRETQYF.

The V and J genes are TRBV6-6 and TRBJ2-1; tentatively, D is TRBD2 (6 bases). Germline V gene sequence: CDR1 MNHNY, CDR2 SVGAGI (reference sequence). V gave up 4 bases and J gave up 2 bases, with 15 bases separating them. The CDR3 runs 16 residues. In nucleotides, the CDR3 is TGTGCCAGCAGTTTCTCCCGGGACTGGACCTACAATGAGCAGTTCTTC. Translated, it gives CASSFSRDWTYNEQFF.

The genes are TRBV7-2 and TRBJ2-3; D perhaps matches TRBD1 (6 bases). The CDR3 is 12 residues long. Trimming removed 4 bases from V and 5 bases from J, with 7 bases in between. Germline V CDR1 and CDR2: SGHTA, FQGNSA. The CDR3 region is CASSWTVDTQYF. The CDR3 bases are TGTGCCAGCAGCTGGACAGTAGATACGCAGTATTTT.

In its sample, this clonotype was seen a few times. The chain joins TRBV20-1 to TRBJ2-1; 9 bases map to TRBD2. The germline gives CDR1 DFQATT, CDR2 SNEGSKA (reference sequence). The junction had 3 bases not matched to a gene; V was cut back by 0 bases and J by 3 bases. The CDR3 loop spans 15 amino acids. CDR3 bases: TGCAGTGCTAGAGACCGACTAGCGGACTACAATGAGCAGTTCTTC. Its translation is CSARDRLADYNEQFF.

This clonotype was observed a handful of times. The chain uses TRBV7-2 and TRBJ2-7, with D unresolved. From germline, CDR1 is SGHTA and CDR2 FQGNSA. V was pared by 4 bases and J by 2 bases, with 9 bases between. The CDR3 runs 13 residues. In DNA, the CDR3 is TGTGCCAGCAGCTCAGTGACAACCTACGAGCAGTACTTC. This gives the protein CASSSVTTYEQYF. The whole variable domain, filled in from reference TRBV7-2 and TRBJ2-7, reads GAGVSQSPSNKVTEKGKDVELRCDPISGHTALYWYRQSLGQGLEFLIYFQGNSAPDKSGLPSDRFSAERTGGSVSTLTIQRTQQEDSAVYLCASSSVTTYEQYFGPGTRLTVT.

The rearrangement links TRBV7-3 to TRBJ2-3; TRBD2 might be the D (5 bases). The CDR3 loop spans 15 amino acids. The germline CDR1 and CDR2 sequences are SGHTA and FQGTGA. Trimming took 2 bases from V and 0 from J, leaving 9 bases between them. Here the CDR3 DNA reads TGTGCCAGCAGCTTAGGCGGGCCAAGCACAGATACGCAGTATTTT. Translation gives CASSLGGPSTDTQYF.

This clonotype was found a few times. This chain uses TRBV7-3 with TRBJ1-1, with 7 bases fitting TRBD1. CDR1 and CDR2 (germline): SGHTA, FQGTGA. There are 12 residues in the CDR3. V lost 4 bases, J lost 9 bases, and 5 bases stayed unmatched. The chain's CDR3 is CASSSETGKAFF. CDR3 DNA sequence: TGTGCCAGCAGCTCGGAGACAGGGAAAGCTTTCTTT.

This clonotype was recorded a few times. The chain recombines TRBV11-2 with TRBJ2-7; 9 bases match TRBD1. Germline values: CDR1 SGHAT, CDR2 FQNNGV. The CDR3 consists of 15 residues. The V and J ends lost 5 bases and 4 bases, in that order; junction bases with no gene match: 9. The CDR3 DNA follows: TGTGCCAGCAGCCTCGGGACAGGGACGACGTACGAGCAGTACTTC. Translating it yields CASSLGTGTTYEQYF.

The V and J genes are TRBV7-6 and TRBJ2-2; 10 bases fit TRBD2. CDR3 size: 19 residues. Germline assignment: CDR1 SGHVS and CDR2 FNYEAQ. Trimming removed 8 bases from V and 7 bases from J; junction bases left unmatched: 22. The CDR3 protein is CASALGDTSGRAKFGELFF. The CDR3 DNA reads TGTGCCAGCGCCTTGGGAGATACAAGCGGGAGGGCCAAGTTCGGGGAGCTGTTTTTT.

V usage is TRBV19 and J usage is TRBJ2-1; the D gene is possibly TRBD2 (5 bases). The CDR3 is 12 residues long. Trimming pared 1 base from V and 9 bases from J, leaving 7 bases between. CDR1 and CDR2 from the germline V gene are LNHDA and SQIVND (reference sequence). The CDR3: CASSIVRGEQFF. CDR3 nucleotides: TGTGCCAGTAGTATAGTACGGGGTGAGCAGTTCTTC.

V usage is TRBV5-1 and J usage is TRBJ2-7; unclear D gene. CDR3 length: 12 amino acids. Germline V gives CDR1 SGHRS, CDR2 YFSETQ. The germline V and J ends were trimmed by 4 bases and 5 bases, with 10 bases remaining between them. The CDR3 nucleotides are TGCGCCAGCAGCAAGGAAGTCCACGAGCAGTACTTC. Protein: CASSKEVHEQYF. Full variable domain (rest looked up from reference TRBV5-1 and TRBJ2-7): KAGVTQTPRYLIKTRGQQVTLSCSPISGHRSVSWYQQTPGQGLQFLFEYFSETQRNKGNFPGRFSGRQFSNSRSEMNVSTLELGDSALYLCASSKEVHEQYFGPGTRLTVT.

This clonotype was seen only a few times. The V gene is TRBV6-1, the J gene TRBJ1-1, with 8 bases fitting TRBD1. The CDR3 has 14 residues. CDR1 and CDR2 (germline): MNHNS, SASEGT. Trimming took 2 bases from V and 5 from J; bases not matched to a gene: 4. In DNA, the CDR3 is TGTGCCAGCAGTGAACGGACAGGGAGAACTGAAGCTTTCTTT. Protein sequence: CASSERTGRTEAFF.

This rearrangement joins TRBV7-2 to TRBJ2-4; 9 bases align to TRBD1. The J segment lost 0 bases and the V segment lost 8 bases, leaving 14 bases of the junction unmatched. CDR1 is SGHTA, CDR2 FQGNSA, per germline. The CDR3 totals 18 residues. The CDR3 spells CASEGGQGFTLAKNIQYF. DNA of the CDR3: TGTGCCAGCGAGGGGGGACAGGGATTCACCCTAGCCAAAAACATTCAGTACTTC. Supplemented by reference TRBV7-2 and TRBJ2-4, the full variable domain reads GAGVSQSPSNKVTEKGKDVELRCDPISGHTALYWYRQSLGQGLEFLIYFQGNSAPDKSGLPSDRFSAERTGGSVSTLTIQRTQQEDSAVYLCASEGGQGFTLAKNIQYFGAGTRLSVL.

The rearrangement links TRBV5-5 to TRBJ2-3; a weak D match, TRBD2 (6 bases). V lost 4 bases, J lost 3 bases, and 18 bases lay in between. This CDR3 has 16 residues. The germline gives CDR1 SGHKS, CDR2 YYEKEE (reference sequence). This CDR3 is CASSRGSDRGTDTQYF. The CDR3, as DNA: TGTGCCAGCAGCCGGGGGTCGGATCGAGGTACAGATACGCAGTATTTT. Full variable domain (remainder filled in from reference TRBV5-5 and TRBJ2-3): DAGVTQSPTHLIKTRGQQVTLRCSPISGHKSVSWYQQVLGQGPQFIFQYYEKEERGRGNFPDRFSARQFPNYSSELNVNALLLGDSALYLCASSRGSDRGTDTQYFGPGTRLTVL.

V and J are TRBV24-1 and TRBJ1-2; TRBD1 aligns across 8 bases. CDR3 size: 13 residues. Germline CDR1 is KGHDR and CDR2 is SFDVKD. The trim removed 3 bases at V and 7 bases at J, leaving 3 bases unmatched. DNA of the CDR3: TGTGCCACCAGTGATGCGGACAGGGCTGGCTACACCTTC. It encodes CATSDADRAGYTF.

The chain has TRBV11-2 and TRBJ2-1; maybe TRBD2 (6 bases). Trimming cost V 6 bases and J 2 bases, with 11 bases left between them. Looked up from germline, CDR1 is SGHAT and CDR2 is FQNNGV. CDR3 size: 14 residues. The chain's CDR3 is CASSSGLTYNEQFF. CDR3 nucleotides: TGTGCCAGCAGTTCGGGACTCACCTACAATGAGCAGTTCTTC.

This clonotype was counted a few times. The chain employs TRBV6-2 or TRBV6-3 and TRBJ1-5; D gene unclear. The ends were cut back, 7 bases at V and 5 bases at J, with 15 bases in the middle. Germline assignment: CDR1 MNHEY and CDR2 SVGEGT. CDR3 length: 14 residues. CDR3 coding DNA: TGTGCCAGCACCTCGAGAGCGGCCTATCAGCCCCAGCATTTT. This sequence encodes CASTSRAAYQPQHF.

The V call is TRBV24-1, the J call TRBJ2-5; D gene ambiguous. The CDR3 runs to 15 residues. Per the germline V gene, CDR1 is KGHDR and CDR2 is SFDVKD. Trimming removed 4 bases at V and 5 bases at J, with 16 bases between. The CDR3 sequence is CATSDPVGLGETQYF. The DNA for the CDR3 is TGTGCCACCAGTGACCCCGTAGGGTTGGGGGAGACCCAGTACTTC.

This clonotype has a count of ten or more. The CDR3 DNA sequence: TGCGCCAGCAGCTTGGACAGGAATTCACCCCTCCACTTT. Its translation: CASSLDRNSPLHF. The chain has TRBV5-1 and TRBJ1-6; D possibly corresponds to TRBD1 (5 bases). There are 13 residues in the CDR3. In germline, CDR1 is SGHRS, CDR2 YFSETQ. V gave up 0 bases and J gave up 7 bases, with 5 bases separating them. Full variable domain (remainder filled in from reference TRBV5-1 and TRBJ1-6): KAGVTQTPRYLIKTRGQQVTLSCSPISGHRSVSWYQQTPGQGLQFLFEYFSETQRNKGNFPGRFSGRQFSNSRSEMNVSTLELGDSALYLCASSLDRNSPLHFGNGTRLTVT.

J is TRBJ2-2 and V is TRBV12-5; D remains ambiguous. Germline V gene lookup returns CDR1 LGHNT and CDR2 FRNRAP. This CDR3 has 9 amino acids. Trimming removed 11 bases at V and 4 bases at J, with 2 bases between. The CDR3 spells CAGTGELFF. The CDR3 bases are TGTGCTGGCACCGGGGAGCTGTTTTTT. The variable domain in full, with the rest retrieved from reference TRBV12-5 and TRBJ2-2, is DARVTQTPRHKVTEMGQEVTMRCQPILGHNTVFWYRQTMMQGLELLAYFRNRAPLDDSGMPKDRFSAEMPDATLATLKIQPSEPRDSAVYFCAGTGELFFGEGSRLTVL.

This clonotype showed up just a few times. The V call is TRBV2, the J call TRBJ2-3; D gene unclear. The CDR3 consists of 13 residues. Germline lookup yields CDR1 SNHLY and CDR2 FYNNEI. Trimming took 7 bases from V and 3 from J, leaving 11 bases between them. The CDR3 loop is CASNQLGTDTQYF. The CDR3 nucleotides are TGTGCCAGCAACCAATTGGGGACAGATACGCAGTATTTT.

This chain joins TRBV6-6 and TRBJ2-2; perhaps TRBD2 as D (6 bases). CDR3 length: 13 residues. Germline CDR1 MNHNY, CDR2 SVGAGI (reference sequence). V was cut by 6 bases and J by 6 bases, with 11 bases left in between. CDR3: CASRLPSAGELFF. The CDR3 bases are TGTGCCAGCAGACTACCTAGCGCCGGGGAGCTGTTTTTT.

This clonotype showed up just a few times. The chain combines TRBV5-1 with TRBJ2-5; unclear D gene. Trimming took off 2 bases at V and 5 bases at J, with 10 bases between the two ends. The germline V gene has CDR1 SGHRS and CDR2 YFSETQ. CDR3 size: 13 residues. The CDR3 is CASSFLVAETQYF. The CDR3 DNA follows: TGCGCCAGCAGCTTCCTAGTCGCGGAGACCCAGTACTTC.

At least ten counts were recorded for this clonotype. The chain has TRBV9 and TRBJ2-2, with a weak D call TRBD2 (6 bases). V gave up 0 bases and J gave up 5 bases, with 14 bases separating them. The CDR3 contains 16 residues. The V gene's germline CDR1 is SGDLS and CDR2 YYNGEE. CDR3 coding DNA: TGTGCCAGCAGCGTAGTACGCGGGGCCCGAACCGGGGAGCTGTTTTTT. This encodes CASSVVRGARTGELFF.